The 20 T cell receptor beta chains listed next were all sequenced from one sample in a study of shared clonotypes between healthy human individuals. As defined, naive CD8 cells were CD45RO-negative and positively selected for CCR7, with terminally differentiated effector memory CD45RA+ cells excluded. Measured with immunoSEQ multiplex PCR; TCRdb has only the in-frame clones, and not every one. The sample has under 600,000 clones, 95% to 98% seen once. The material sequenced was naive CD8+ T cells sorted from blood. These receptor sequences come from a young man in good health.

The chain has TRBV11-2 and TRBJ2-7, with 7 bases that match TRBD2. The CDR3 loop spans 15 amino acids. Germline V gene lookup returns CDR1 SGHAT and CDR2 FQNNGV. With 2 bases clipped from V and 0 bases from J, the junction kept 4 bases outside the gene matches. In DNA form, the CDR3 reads TGTGCCAGCAGCTTACCCCTAGCGGTCTCCTACGAGCAGTACTTC. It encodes CASSLPLAVSYEQYF.

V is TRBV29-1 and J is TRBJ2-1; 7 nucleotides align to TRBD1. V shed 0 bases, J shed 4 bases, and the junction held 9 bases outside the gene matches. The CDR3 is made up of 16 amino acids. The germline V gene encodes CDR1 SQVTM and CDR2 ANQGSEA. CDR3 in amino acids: CSVEDPQAGGYNEQFF. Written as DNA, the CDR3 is TGCAGCGTTGAAGATCCCCAGGCAGGGGGATACAATGAGCAGTTCTTC.

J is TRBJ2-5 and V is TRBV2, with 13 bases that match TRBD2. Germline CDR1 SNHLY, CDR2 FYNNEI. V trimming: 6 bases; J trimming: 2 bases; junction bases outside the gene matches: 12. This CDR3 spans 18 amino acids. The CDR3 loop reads CASREGLAGLYIQETQYF. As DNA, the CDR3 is TGTGCCAGCAGAGAGGGACTAGCGGGACTTTACATTCAAGAGACCCAGTACTTC.

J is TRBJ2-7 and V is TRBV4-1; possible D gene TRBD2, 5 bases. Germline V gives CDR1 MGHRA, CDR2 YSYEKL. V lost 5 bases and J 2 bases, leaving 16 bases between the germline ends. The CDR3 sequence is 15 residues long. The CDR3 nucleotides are TGCGCCAGCAGCTCGGCCGGGAAAGGAGCCTACGAGCAGTACTTC. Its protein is CASSSAGKGAYEQYF.

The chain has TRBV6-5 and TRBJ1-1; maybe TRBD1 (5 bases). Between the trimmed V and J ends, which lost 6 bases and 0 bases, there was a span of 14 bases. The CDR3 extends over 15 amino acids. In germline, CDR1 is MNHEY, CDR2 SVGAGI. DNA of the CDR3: TGTGCCAGCAGGACACAGTGGGGCATGAACACTGAAGCTTTCTTT. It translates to CASRTQWGMNTEAFF.

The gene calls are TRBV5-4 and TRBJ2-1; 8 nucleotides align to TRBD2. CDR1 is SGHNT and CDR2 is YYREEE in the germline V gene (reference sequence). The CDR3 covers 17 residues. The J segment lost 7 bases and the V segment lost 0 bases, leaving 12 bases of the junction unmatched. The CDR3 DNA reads TGTGCCAGCAGCTTGGCCCACCGAAGCGGGAGATGGAATGAGCAGTTCTTC. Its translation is CASSLAHRSGRWNEQFF.

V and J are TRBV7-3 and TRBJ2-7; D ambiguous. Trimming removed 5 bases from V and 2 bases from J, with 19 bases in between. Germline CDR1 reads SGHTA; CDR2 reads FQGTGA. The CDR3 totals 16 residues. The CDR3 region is CASSRPPDQWTYEQYF. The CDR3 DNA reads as TGTGCCAGCAGCCGACCACCAGATCAATGGACCTACGAGCAGTACTTC.

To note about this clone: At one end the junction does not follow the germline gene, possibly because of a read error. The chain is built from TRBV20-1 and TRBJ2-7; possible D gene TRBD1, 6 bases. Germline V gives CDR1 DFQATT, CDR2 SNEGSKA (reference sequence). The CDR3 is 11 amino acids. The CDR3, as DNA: TGCAGTGCTAGGTCCGGGACATCAGATCACTTC. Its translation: CSARSGTSDHF.

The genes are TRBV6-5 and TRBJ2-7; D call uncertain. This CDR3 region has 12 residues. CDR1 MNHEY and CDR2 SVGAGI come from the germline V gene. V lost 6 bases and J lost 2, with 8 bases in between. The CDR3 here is CASSRDAYEQYF. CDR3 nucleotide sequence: TGTGCCAGCAGCAGAGATGCCTACGAGCAGTACTTC.

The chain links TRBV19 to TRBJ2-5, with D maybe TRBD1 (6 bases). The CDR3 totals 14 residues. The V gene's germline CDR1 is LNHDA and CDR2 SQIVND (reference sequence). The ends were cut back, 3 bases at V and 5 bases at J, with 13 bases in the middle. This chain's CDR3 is CASSIFGGMETQYF. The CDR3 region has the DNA TGTGCCAGTAGTATCTTTGGGGGCATGGAGACCCAGTACTTC. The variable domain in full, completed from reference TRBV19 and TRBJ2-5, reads DGGITQSPKYLFRKEGQNVTLSCEQNLNHDAMYWYRQDPGQGLRLIYYSQIVNDFQKGDIAEGYSVSREKKESFPLTVTSAQKNPTAFYLCASSIFGGMETQYFGPGTRLLVL.

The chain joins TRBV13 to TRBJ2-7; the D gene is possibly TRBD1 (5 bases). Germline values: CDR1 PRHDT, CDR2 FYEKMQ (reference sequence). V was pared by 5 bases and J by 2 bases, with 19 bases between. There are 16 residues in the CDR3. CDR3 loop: CASSPFRGQIPYEQYF. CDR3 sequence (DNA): TGTGCCAGCAGCCCTTTTAGGGGCCAGATACCCTACGAGCAGTACTTC.

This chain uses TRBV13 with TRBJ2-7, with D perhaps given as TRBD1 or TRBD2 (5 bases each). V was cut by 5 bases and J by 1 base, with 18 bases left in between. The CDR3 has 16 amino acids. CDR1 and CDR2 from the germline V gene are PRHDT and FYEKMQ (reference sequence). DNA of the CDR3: TGTGCCAGCAGCCCGACGTATAGGGACGAGTCCTACGAGCAGTACTTC. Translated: CASSPTYRDESYEQYF.

CDR3 amino acids: CASSRGQGPYEQYF. The CDR3 DNA is TGTGCCAGCAGTAGGGGACAGGGACCCTACGAGCAGTACTTC. This chain joins TRBV6-6 and TRBJ2-7; 9 bases match TRBD1. V shed 5 bases and J 2 bases; nucleotides not matched to a gene: 4. CDR1 MNHNY and CDR2 SVGAGI come from the germline V gene (reference sequence). The CDR3 runs 14 residues.

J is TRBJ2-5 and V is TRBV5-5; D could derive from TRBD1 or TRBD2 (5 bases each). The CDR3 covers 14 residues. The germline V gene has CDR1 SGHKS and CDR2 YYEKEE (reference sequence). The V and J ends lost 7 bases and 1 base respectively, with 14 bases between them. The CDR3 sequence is CASGEWGTQETQYF. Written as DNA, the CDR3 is TGTGCCAGCGGGGAGTGGGGGACCCAAGAGACCCAGTACTTC.

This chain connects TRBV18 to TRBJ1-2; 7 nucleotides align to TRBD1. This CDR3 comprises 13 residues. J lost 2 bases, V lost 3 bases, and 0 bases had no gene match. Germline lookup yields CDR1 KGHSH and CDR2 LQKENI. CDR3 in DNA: TGTGCCAGCTCACCGGGACAGAACTATGGCTACACCTTC. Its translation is CASSPGQNYGYTF.

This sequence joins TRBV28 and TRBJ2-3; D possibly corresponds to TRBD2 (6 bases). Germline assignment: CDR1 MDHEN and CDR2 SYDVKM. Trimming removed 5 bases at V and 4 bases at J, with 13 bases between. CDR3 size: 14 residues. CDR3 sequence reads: CASSPELASDTQYF. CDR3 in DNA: TGTGCCAGCAGTCCCGAACTAGCATCAGATACGCAGTATTTT.

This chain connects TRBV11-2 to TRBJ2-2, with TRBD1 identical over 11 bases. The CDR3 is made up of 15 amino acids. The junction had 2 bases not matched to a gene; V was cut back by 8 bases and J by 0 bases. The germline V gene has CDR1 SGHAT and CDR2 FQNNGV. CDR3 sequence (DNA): TGTGCCAGCGGGGGACAGGGGGCGAACACCGGGGAGCTGTTTTTT. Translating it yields CASGGQGANTGELFF.

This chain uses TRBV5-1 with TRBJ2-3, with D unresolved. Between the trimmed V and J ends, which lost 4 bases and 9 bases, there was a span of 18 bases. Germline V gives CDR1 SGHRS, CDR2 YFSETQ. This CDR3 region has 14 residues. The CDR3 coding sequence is TGCGCCAGCAGCCCTGGGCATGGGTCTTTGACGCAGTATTTT. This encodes CASSPGHGSLTQYF.

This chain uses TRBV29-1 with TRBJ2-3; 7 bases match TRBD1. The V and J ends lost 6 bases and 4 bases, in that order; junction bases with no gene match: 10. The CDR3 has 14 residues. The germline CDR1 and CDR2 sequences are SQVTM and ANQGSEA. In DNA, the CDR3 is TGCAGCGTCGTGGGGGACAGATTTCCAGATACGCAGTATTTT. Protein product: CSVVGDRFPDTQYF.

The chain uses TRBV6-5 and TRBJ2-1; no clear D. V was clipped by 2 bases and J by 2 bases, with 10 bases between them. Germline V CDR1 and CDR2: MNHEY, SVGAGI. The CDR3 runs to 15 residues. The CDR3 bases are TGTGCCAGCAGTTACGACCAATCCCCCTACAATGAGCAGTTCTTC. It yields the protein CASSYDQSPYNEQFF.